These 17 T cell receptor beta chains originate from one sample sequenced in a study of T-cell memory formation after mild COVID-19. TCRdb passed the 5' RACE reads through MiXCR, listing each CDR3 protein once. The data contain roughly 500,000 distinct CDR3 sequences, around 21% of them singletons. The sample taken for sequencing was PBMCs or a T cell subset sorted from them (not recorded which). Source of these receptors: an adult woman who had mild COVID-19 (a few samples of this study predate the infection). Cell type and time point are not known.

This clonotype was seen only once. The chain carries TRBV6-1 and TRBJ1-6; possible D gene TRBD1, 6 bases. Germline lookup yields CDR1 MNHNS and CDR2 SASEGT. V gave up 8 bases and J gave up 5 bases, with 7 bases separating them. CDR3 length equals 12 residues. CDR3 coding DNA: TGTGCCAGCCGGACAGATAATTCACCCCTCCACTTT. It codes for CASRTDNSPLHF.

The chain employs TRBV14 and TRBJ2-1, with 7 bases identical to TRBD1. The junction had 9 bases not matched to a gene; V was cut back by 3 bases and J by 7 bases. Germline CDR1 is SGHDN and CDR2 is FVKESK. CDR3 length: 15 amino acids. The CDR3 reads CASSQGRGRLNEQFF. In DNA form, the CDR3 reads TGTGCCAGCAGCCAGGGAAGGGGGCGTCTGAATGAGCAGTTCTTC.

This chain uses TRBV3-1 with TRBJ2-7; TRBD2 matches at 9 bases. Trimming cost V 4 bases and J 4 bases; bases outside gene matches: 14. Looked up from germline, CDR1 is LGHDT and CDR2 is YNNKEL (reference sequence). The CDR3 is 17 residues long. The CDR3 reads CASSPTIVSSGDYEQYF. DNA of the CDR3: TGTGCCAGCAGCCCTACGATAGTTTCTAGCGGGGATTACGAGCAGTACTTC.

The chain uses TRBV7-2 and TRBJ2-7; 8 nucleotides align to TRBD2. The CDR3 has 14 amino acids. Germline CDR1 reads SGHTA; CDR2 reads FQGNSA. Trimming removed 5 bases from V and 7 bases from J; junction bases left unmatched: 10. CDR3 amino acids: CASSRGGRRGEQYF. DNA of the CDR3: TGTGCCAGCAGCCGTGGCGGGAGGAGGGGTGAGCAGTACTTC. Full variable domain (missing parts from reference TRBV7-2 and TRBJ2-7): GAGVSQSPSNKVTEKGKDVELRCDPISGHTALYWYRQSLGQGLEFLIYFQGNSAPDKSGLPSDRFSAERTGGSVSTLTIQRTQQEDSAVYLCASSRGGRRGEQYFGPGTRLTVT.

The V call is TRBV24-1, the J call TRBJ2-3; D is possibly TRBD1 (5 bases). The CDR3 spans 13 residues. V lost 2 bases to trimming and J lost 5 bases, with 7 bases between them. The germline V gene has CDR1 KGHDR and CDR2 SFDVKD. The CDR3 DNA reads TGTGCCACCAGTGATTCAACAGGAGATACGCAGTATTTT. Translation gives CATSDSTGDTQYF.

There are a few counts of this clonotype. The chain carries TRBV4-3 and TRBJ2-1, with unresolved D. Germline CDR1 and CDR2: LGHNA and YSLEER. The length of the CDR3 is 14 residues. Trimming stripped 0 bases from V and 9 bases from J, with 12 bases between. The CDR3 region has the DNA TGCGCCAGCAGCCAAGATAGAAACCCCGGTGAGCAGTTCTTC. Protein sequence: CASSQDRNPGEQFF.

The CDR3 DNA follows: TGCGCCAGCAAAGTTGGGTCAGGGAGACTCTACAATGAGCAGTTCTTC. It codes for CASKVGSGRLYNEQFF. The V gene is TRBV5-1, the J gene TRBJ2-1, with D tentatively TRBD1 or TRBD2 (5 bases each). The germline V and J ends were trimmed by 6 bases and 3 bases, with 19 bases remaining between them. Germline CDR1 SGHRS, CDR2 YFSETQ. This CDR3 region has 16 residues.

The V call is TRBV5-1, the J call TRBJ2-6; the match to TRBD1 covers 7 bases. The CDR3 contains 18 residues. V gave up 4 bases and J gave up 6 bases; unmatched junction bases: 16. Germline V gives CDR1 SGHRS, CDR2 YFSETQ. CDR3 protein: CASSPLPTGWLEANVLTF. In DNA form, the CDR3 reads TGCGCCAGCAGCCCTCTCCCGACAGGGTGGCTGGAGGCCAACGTCCTGACTTTC. The variable domain in full, completed from reference TRBV5-1 and TRBJ2-6, reads KAGVTQTPRYLIKTRGQQVTLSCSPISGHRSVSWYQQTPGQGLQFLFEYFSETQRNKGNFPGRFSGRQFSNSRSEMNVSTLELGDSALYLCASSPLPTGWLEANVLTFGAGSRLTVL.

This sequence joins TRBV11-2 and TRBJ2-2; TRBD2 matches at 7 bases. The CDR3 length is 16 residues. The V gene's germline CDR1 is SGHAT and CDR2 FQNNGV. V trimming: 0 bases; J trimming: 6 bases; junction bases outside the gene matches: 7. CDR3 sequence reads: CASSLETRAGPGELFF. The CDR3 DNA follows: TGTGCCAGCAGCTTAGAGACCCGAGCGGGGCCCGGGGAGCTGTTTTTT. The whole variable domain, filled in from reference TRBV11-2 and TRBJ2-2, reads EAGVAQSPRYKIIEKRQSVAFWCNPISGHATLYWYQQILGQGPKLLIQFQNNGVVDDSQLPKDRFSAERLKGVDSTLKIQPAKLEDSAVYLCASSLETRAGPGELFFGEGSRLTVL.

The V call is TRBV24-1, the J call TRBJ2-1; TRBD2 matches at 16 bases. The CDR3 has 18 amino acids. Germline CDR1 and CDR2: KGHDR and SFDVKD. Trimming removed 4 bases from V and 4 bases from J; junction bases left unmatched: 6. CDR3 in DNA: TGTGCCACCAGTGACTGGGGACTAGCGGGAGGGAGTTACAATGAGCAGTTCTTC. Amino acids: CATSDWGLAGGSYNEQFF.

V and J are TRBV7-9 and TRBJ1-1; a possible D gene is TRBD1 (5 bases). The CDR3 is 15 residues long. With 3 bases removed from V and 1 base from J, the gap between germline ends came to 12 bases. Germline V lookup: CDR1 SEHNR, CDR2 FQNEAQ (reference sequence). CDR3 sequence (DNA): TGTGCCAGCAGCTTTTTCGGGGCCGAGAACACTGAAGCTTTCTTT. It translates to CASSFFGAENTEAFF.

The chain uses TRBV4-3 and TRBJ2-3, with 7 bases that match TRBD2. This CDR3 comprises 16 residues. Germline V gives CDR1 LGHNA, CDR2 YSLEER. V gave up 4 bases and J gave up 0 bases; unmatched junction bases: 7. CDR3 residues: CASSPKAGRSTDTQYF. The CDR3, as DNA: TGCGCCAGCAGCCCCAAAGCGGGGCGGAGCACAGATACGCAGTATTTT.

V gene TRBV6-5 combines with J gene TRBJ2-7; D might be TRBD2 (5 bases). V was clipped by 4 bases and J by 6 bases, with 19 bases between them. The CDR3 contains 15 residues. Germline CDR1 reads MNHEY; CDR2 reads SVGAGI. DNA for the CDR3: TGTGCCAGCAGTTTGGGCAGGAGGATACTGGGCGAGCAGTACTTC. Its translation is CASSLGRRILGEQYF.

The genes are TRBV6-1 and TRBJ2-3, with 16 bases fitting TRBD2. Germline V CDR1 and CDR2: MNHNS, SASEGT. CDR3 length: 19 amino acids. V dropped 8 bases and J dropped 0; count of bases not matched to a gene: 11. CDR3 in DNA: TGTGCCAGCCGCGGGACTAGCGGGGGGGCCGTGTGGAGCACAGATACGCAGTATTTT. As protein: CASRGTSGGAVWSTDTQYF.

This clonotype was counted between two and nine times. The J gene is TRBJ2-2, the V gene TRBV20-1; 13 bases match TRBD2. Germline loops: CDR1 DFQATT, CDR2 SNEGSKA (reference sequence). The length of the CDR3 is 15 residues. V was clipped by 6 bases and J by 7 bases; unmatched bases: 8. CDR3 bases: TGCAGTGCCTCCGGACTAGCGGGAGCATACGGGGAGCTGTTTTTT. Translation: CSASGLAGAYGELFF.

This clonotype was seen once. The rearrangement links TRBV7-2 to TRBJ1-5; D unclear. Trimming shortened V by 0 bases and J by 3 bases, and 9 bases separated the two germline ends. The germline gives CDR1 SGHTA, CDR2 FQGNSA. The CDR3 loop spans 15 amino acids. CDR3 loop: CASSLASGDNQPQHF. Here the CDR3 DNA reads TGTGCCAGCAGCTTAGCTTCAGGCGACAATCAGCCCCAGCATTTT.

This chain uses TRBV12-3 or TRBV12-4 with TRBJ2-3, with TRBD2 identical over 12 bases. The CDR3 length is 14 residues. The V gene end was trimmed by 7 bases and the J gene end by 4 bases; junction bases not matched to a gene: 3. The CDR3 sequence is CASNLAGGADTQYF. The CDR3 bases are TGTGCCAGCAACCTAGCGGGGGGGGCAGATACGCAGTATTTT.